This TCR beta chain was documented in a study of shared clonotypes between healthy human individuals. Study at large: Per-donor plates numbered three CD4 naive, three CD4 memory, two CD8 naive and one CD8 memory.

From CD4+ cells came CD45RA+ naive and CD45RA-negative memory subsets. Deletions cut 6 bases from V and 1 base from J, with 9 bases between. CDR3 length equals 14 residues. Germline V gives CDR1 SNHLY, CDR2 FYNNEI. The protocol was immunoSEQ multiplex PCR, while the TCRdb copy is restricted to in-frame clones and leaves out a portion. The top ten clones hold roughly 1.4% of a sample with some 1 million clones, 65% to 80% of them seen once. This chain uses TRBV2 with TRBJ2-2; D possibly corresponds to TRBD1 (5 bases). This receptor was taken from a man aged 18 to 30 in good health. Sequenced sample: memory CD4+ T cells sorted from blood. Subset described: CD45RA-negative fraction. CDR3 bases: TGTGCCAGCAGGAAGACAGAGAACACCGGGGAGCTGTTTTTT. Translation gives CASRKTENTGELFF.